Below, 27 T cell receptor beta chains from the same sample are listed, as sequenced in a study of blood T cell repertoires in COVID-19 (dated by TCRdb to about 2020). The library was produced with the immunoSEQ multiplex PCR assay. In its TCRdb copy, this immuneACCESS table keeps in-frame sequences only and misses some clones. Where compared with another copy, unresolved V genes explain less than half of these, and the others have no known cause. The sample table holds some 69,000 clones, of which roughly three quarters were seen once. The ten largest make up 15% to 20% of the sample. Material: peripheral blood. The receptor source for this set is a man in his sixties with acute or convalescent COVID-19.

The chain combines TRBV19 with TRBJ1-5; D is perhaps TRBD1 (5 bases). Germline CDR1 reads LNHDA; CDR2 reads SQIVND (reference sequence). CDR3 length: 16 amino acids. Trimming removed 5 bases from V and 7 bases from J, with 21 bases in between. CDR3 in amino acids: CASSDSSRVSRQPQHF. CDR3 in DNA: TGTGCCAGTAGTGATTCCAGCAGGGTTTCTAGACAGCCCCAGCATTTT. Using reference TRBV19 and TRBJ1-5 for the parts outside the CDR3, the full variable domain is DGGITQSPKYLFRKEGQNVTLSCEQNLNHDAMYWYRQDPGQGLRLIYYSQIVNDFQKGDIAEGYSVSREKKESFPLTVTSAQKNPTAFYLCASSDSSRVSRQPQHFGDGTRLSIL.

The genes are TRBV5-1 and TRBJ2-6; tentative D call: TRBD1 (5 bases). V dropped 0 bases and J dropped 2 bases, with 9 bases sitting between them. Germline V lookup: CDR1 SGHRS, CDR2 YFSETQ. The CDR3 length is 16 residues. The chain's CDR3 is CASSLGGRAGANVLTF. CDR3 in DNA: TGCGCCAGCAGCTTGGGGGGCCGGGCTGGGGCCAACGTCCTGACTTTC.

Only one count was recorded for this clone. The chain joins TRBV18 to TRBJ1-2; D perhaps matches TRBD1 (5 bases). Germline CDR1 KGHSH, CDR2 LQKENI. The CDR3 spans 13 residues. V was cut by 2 bases and J by 7 bases, with 11 bases left in between. The CDR3 DNA sequence: TGTGCCAGCTCACCAATCAGGGATGGTGGCTACACCTTC. It is translated as CASSPIRDGGYTF.

V and J are TRBV27 and TRBJ2-1; the D is unclear. Germline-derived CDR1 and CDR2 are MNHEY and SMNVEV (reference sequence). V dropped 2 bases and J dropped 0 bases, with 8 bases sitting between them. CDR3 length: 15 residues. CDR3 region: CASSLGAASYNEQFF. In DNA, the CDR3 is TGTGCCAGCAGTTTAGGAGCAGCCTCCTACAATGAGCAGTTCTTC.

This chain connects TRBV5-4 to TRBJ2-5; TRBD1 agrees at 7 bases. CDR1 and CDR2 (germline): SGHNT, YYREEE (reference sequence). CDR3 length equals 14 residues. The V gene end was trimmed by 4 bases and the J gene end by 3 bases; junction bases not matched to a gene: 6. The CDR3 DNA reads TGTGCCAGCAGCCGACCCGGGACAGAAGAGACCCAGTACTTC. Translating it yields CASSRPGTEETQYF.

The chain recombines TRBV19 with TRBJ2-5, with D uncertain. The CDR3 is 15 amino acids. V lost 3 bases, J lost 5 bases, and 16 bases lay in between. Per germline, CDR1 LNHDA and CDR2 SQIVND (reference sequence). The CDR3 loop reads CASSIEAGRRETQYF. The CDR3 bases are TGTGCCAGTAGTATCGAAGCCGGTCGCAGGGAGACCCAGTACTTC.

V is TRBV7-8 and J is TRBJ1-2, with D possibly being TRBD1 (6 bases). V was clipped by 4 bases and J by 5 bases, with 20 bases between them. The germline gives CDR1 SGHVS, CDR2 FQNEAQ. This CDR3 has 16 residues. CDR3 region: CASSSQLTGTTYGYTF. In nucleotides, the CDR3 is TGTGCCAGCAGCTCTCAATTAACCGGGACAACTTATGGCTACACCTTC.

Of note for this clone: Compared with germline, one end of the junction differs, possibly owing to a read error. This sequence joins TRBV7-2 and TRBJ2-7; tentative D call: TRBD1 (6 bases). This CDR3 is 12 amino acids long. The germline CDR1 and CDR2 sequences are SGHTA and FQGNSA. This CDR3 reads CASSLLKRGLNF. DNA for the CDR3: TGTGCCAGCAGCCTCCTTAAAAGGGGGTTGAACTTC.

The CDR3 loop is CASSQARYYGYTF. Here the CDR3 DNA reads TGTGCCAGCAGCCAAGCACGGTACTATGGCTACACCTTC. The chain joins TRBV14 to TRBJ1-2; D unresolved. The CDR3 consists of 13 residues. Trimming removed 1 base from V and 3 bases from J, with 6 bases in between. Germline V gene sequence: CDR1 SGHDN, CDR2 FVKESK.

The genes are TRBV7-9 and TRBJ2-3; 15 bases match TRBD2. The CDR3 totals 17 residues. The V gene's germline CDR1 is SEHNR and CDR2 FQNEAQ (reference sequence). Losses at the gene ends were 4 bases for V and 3 bases for J; bases not matched to a gene: 5. The CDR3 is CASSSGTSGGWTDTQYF. As DNA, the CDR3 is TGTGCCAGCAGCTCCGGGACTAGCGGGGGGTGGACAGATACGCAGTATTTT.

The chain joins TRBV11-2 to TRBJ2-4, with TRBD1 as a possible D gene (6 bases). This CDR3 region has 13 residues. V shed 0 bases and J shed 9 bases, with 9 bases lying between them. Germline CDR1 and CDR2: SGHAT and FQNNGV. In nucleotides, the CDR3 is TGTGCCAGCAGCTTAGAGGGACAAGCCATTCAGTACTTC. Encoded protein: CASSLEGQAIQYF.

The genes are TRBV7-9 and TRBJ2-7, with D perhaps matching TRBD1 (6 bases). CDR3 length: 12 residues. Germline V lookup: CDR1 SEHNR, CDR2 FQNEAQ (reference sequence). V lost 5 bases to trimming and J lost 4 bases, with 9 bases between them. As DNA, the CDR3 is TGTGCCAGCAGCGAAGGGGGATACGAGCAGTACTTC. This codes for CASSEGGYEQYF.

About this clone itself: The same CDR3 arises from other DNA sequences in this sample as well. This sequence joins TRBV2 and TRBJ2-3, with 13 nucleotides matching TRBD2. The germline V gene encodes CDR1 SNHLY and CDR2 FYNNEI. The trim removed 5 bases at V and 0 bases at J, leaving 2 bases unmatched. CDR3 size: 16 residues. The CDR3 bases are TGTGCCAGCAGTCTGGGACTAGCGGGGAGCACAGATACGCAGTATTTT. It specifies CASSLGLAGSTDTQYF.

This chain uses TRBV29-1 with TRBJ2-1; D may match TRBD1 or TRBD2 (5 bases each). Per germline, CDR1 SQVTM and CDR2 ANQGSEA. Trimming shortened V by 7 bases and J by 8 bases, and 15 bases separated the two germline ends. The CDR3 totals 12 residues. CDR3 in amino acids: CSGGRLRDEQFF. The CDR3 nucleotides are TGCAGCGGGGGGAGACTCCGCGATGAGCAGTTCTTC.

The chain has TRBV6-5 and TRBJ1-5, with 10 bases fitting TRBD1. Trimming at V came to 9 bases and at J to 6 bases, leaving 11 bases not matched to a gene. Per the germline V gene, CDR1 is MNHEY and CDR2 is SVGAGI. This CDR3 has 15 residues. The CDR3: CASTKTGGAGQPQHF. CDR3 nucleotide sequence: TGTGCCAGTACCAAGACAGGGGGCGCGGGTCAGCCCCAGCATTTT.

The chain joins TRBV7-8 to TRBJ1-2; the match to TRBD1 covers 9 bases. The CDR3 totals 12 residues. CDR1 and CDR2 (germline): SGHVS, FQNEAQ. J gave up 7 bases and V 5 bases, and 2 bases lay outside the gene matches. DNA for the CDR3: TGTGCCAGCAGCCCGGACAGGGGTGGCTACACCTTC. It encodes CASSPDRGGYTF.

This clone was seen a handful of times. The CDR3 sequence: CASSFLLLRGYEQYF. Here the CDR3 DNA reads TGTGCCAGCAGCTTCCTACTTCTCCGGGGCTACGAGCAGTACTTC. The V and J genes are TRBV7-9 and TRBJ2-7; D perhaps matches TRBD2 (5 bases). Germline assignment: CDR1 SEHNR and CDR2 FQNEAQ (reference sequence). V dropped 3 bases and J dropped 3 bases, with 15 bases sitting between them. CDR3 length: 15 amino acids. The full variable domain, its missing parts supplied by reference TRBV7-9 and TRBJ2-7, is DTGVSQNPRHKITKRGQNVTFRCDPISEHNRLYWYRQTLGQGPEFLTYFQNEAQLEKSRLLSDRFSAERPKGSFSTLEIQRTEQGDSAMYLCASSFLLLRGYEQYFGPGTRLTVT.

The rearrangement joins TRBV7-2 to TRBJ2-5, with 9 nucleotides matching TRBD2. This CDR3 is built from 16 residues. With 2 bases clipped from V and 2 bases from J, the junction kept 6 bases outside the gene matches. The germline CDR1 and CDR2 sequences are SGHTA and FQGNSA. For the CDR3, the DNA is TGTGCCAGCAGCTTATTTGGCGGGGGGGTACAAGAGACCCAGTACTTC. As protein: CASSLFGGGVQETQYF.

This clone was seen a handful of times. J is TRBJ2-1 and V is TRBV4-2; TRBD1 matches at 8 bases. The germline V gene has CDR1 LGHNA and CDR2 YNFKEQ. The CDR3 sequence is 13 residues long. Trimming at V came to 5 bases and at J to 8 bases, leaving 5 bases not matched to a gene. CDR3 coding DNA: TGTGCCAGCAGCGAAGGACAGGGCCATGAGCAGTTCTTC. This gives the protein CASSEGQGHEQFF.

In its sample, this clone was seen once. V usage is TRBV5-1 and J usage is TRBJ1-5; 9 bases map to TRBD1. After removal of 0 bases from V and 0 bases from J, the junction contained 7 bases not matched to a gene. The germline V gene has CDR1 SGHRS and CDR2 YFSETQ. This CDR3 has 18 amino acids. CDR3 sequence (DNA): TGCGCCAGCAGCTTGGTGGGACAGGGCATACCTAGCAATCAGCCCCAGCATTTT. As protein: CASSLVGQGIPSNQPQHF.

The chain uses TRBV7-9 and TRBJ1-3; 7 nucleotides align to TRBD1. Germline V CDR1 and CDR2: SEHNR, FQNEAQ (reference sequence). V dropped 2 bases and J dropped 4; count of bases not matched to a gene: 11. This CDR3 spans 17 amino acids. This CDR3 reads CASSLYTGQTEGNTIYF. In DNA, the CDR3 is TGTGCCAGCAGCTTATATACGGGACAGACGGAAGGAAACACCATATATTTT. Using reference TRBV7-9 and TRBJ1-3 for the parts outside the CDR3, the full variable domain is DTGVSQNPRHKITKRGQNVTFRCDPISEHNRLYWYRQTLGQGPEFLTYFQNEAQLEKSRLLSDRFSAERPKGSFSTLEIQRTEQGDSAMYLCASSLYTGQTEGNTIYFGEGSWLTVV.

The rearrangement joins TRBV2 to TRBJ1-5; 8 nucleotides agree with TRBD1. The CDR3 extends over 15 amino acids. Germline V gene lookup returns CDR1 SNHLY and CDR2 FYNNEI. The V gene end was trimmed by 9 bases and the J gene end by 1 base; junction bases not matched to a gene: 8. DNA of the CDR3: TGTGCCAGTAAGGGACAGGCCCACAGCAATCAGCCCCAGCATTTT. Protein product: CASKGQAHSNQPQHF. The whole variable domain, filled in from reference TRBV2 and TRBJ1-5, reads EPEVTQTPSHQVTQMGQEVILRCVPISNHLYFYWYRQILGQKVEFLVSFYNNEISEKSEIFDDQFSVERPDGSNFTLKIRSTKLEDSAMYFCASKGQAHSNQPQHFGDGTRLSIL.

J is TRBJ1-5 and V is TRBV18, with 12 nucleotides matching TRBD1. In germline, CDR1 is KGHSH, CDR2 LQKENI. V was pared by 6 bases and J by 2 bases, with 8 bases of the junction left unmatched. The CDR3 length is 17 residues. CDR3 loop: CASSSGQGAWGNQPQHF. As DNA, the CDR3 is TGTGCCAGCTCGTCGGGACAGGGGGCTTGGGGCAATCAGCCCCAGCATTTT.

The chain employs TRBV10-3 and TRBJ2-5; 10 bases align to TRBD2. Germline V gene lookup returns CDR1 ENHRY and CDR2 SYGVKD. The ends lost 3 bases at V and 2 bases at J; junction bases unmatched: 6. This CDR3 region has 16 residues. The DNA for the CDR3 is TGTGCCATCAGTGATAAGGAGCGGGGGGGACAAGAGACCCAGTACTTC. Protein: CAISDKERGGQETQYF.

The rearrangement links TRBV16 to TRBJ2-3; 8 nucleotides agree with TRBD1. V was pared by 4 bases and J by 3 bases, with 9 bases of the junction left unmatched. Germline V gene data show CDR1 as KGHSY and CDR2 as FQNENV. The length of the CDR3 is 16 residues. The CDR3 sequence: CASSLIQGVRTDTQYF. The CDR3 DNA sequence: TGTGCCAGCAGCCTTATACAGGGGGTCAGGACAGATACGCAGTATTTT.

The chain is built from TRBV12-3 or TRBV12-4 and TRBJ2-1; 8 bases fit TRBD1. V was clipped by 9 bases and J by 9 bases; unmatched bases: 7. CDR3 length: 12 residues. CDR3 in amino acids: CASVQGAGEQFF. CDR3 bases: TGTGCCAGTGTCCAGGGGGCCGGTGAGCAGTTCTTC.

The chain recombines TRBV7-9 with TRBJ1-5; 9 nucleotides align to TRBD1. With V trimmed by 5 bases and J by 4 bases, 6 bases remained unmatched. This CDR3 has 15 amino acids. Per the germline V gene, CDR1 is SEHNR and CDR2 is FQNEAQ (reference sequence). The CDR3 loop reads CASSPGGQGNQPQHF. CDR3 DNA: TGTGCCAGCAGCCCAGGTGGACAGGGGAATCAGCCCCAGCATTTT.